Here is one T cell receptor beta chain with its context. What it binds is not known. This record comes from a study of T cells in Graves' hyperthyroidism and ophthalmopathy. The investigators amplified TCR beta CDR3 regions from RNA transcripts. The HTBI set primed first-round TCR CDR3 RT-PCR. TCRdb redid the calling of the multiplex PCR reads with MiXCR, one entry per CDR3 protein. The table includes approximately 870,000 distinct CDR3 sequences, about two fifths detected once. Diagnoses were established using clinical symptoms, serum thyroxine and TRAb, thyroid ultrasound and orbital computed tomography. Study-level points and caveats: Appearing also in blood were most of the thyroid clonotypes expanded above 0.001. Progression to ophthalmopathy was predicted a median of 6.5 months early.

Germline V gives CDR1 SQVTM, CDR2 ANQGSEA. The J segment lost 3 bases and the V segment lost 8 bases, leaving 3 bases of the junction unmatched. There are 11 residues in the CDR3. The rearrangement uses TRBV29-1 and TRBJ1-1; 7 bases fit TRBD1. The sample was blood. This clonotype originated in a man aged 18 to 35 with Graves' hyperthyroidism. The CDR3 loop is CSPQGDTEAFF. CDR3 DNA sequence: TGCAGCCCGCAGGGGGACACTGAAGCTTTCTTT.